This record looks at one T cell receptor (beta chain) sequence and its context. Its binding antigen is unknown. No much larger clonotype is one base removed from it; base qualities were not supplied. Libraries came from the immunoSEQ multiplex PCR assay. The immuneACCESS repertoire file appears here via TCRdb, limited to in-frame rearrangements. These files lack a portion of the clones; in checked studies, under half of the deficit traces to unresolved V genes, and the cause of the others is not known. In all, the sample holds roughly 45,000 clones, and approximately 95% of those were seen once. The ten most abundant clones make up less than 6.5% of the sample. The sample is drawn from a study of T cell changes during pregnancy in multiple sclerosis (dated by TCRdb to between 2017 and 2020). Study-level background: Changes in the T cell repertoire over the course of pregnancy were examined in this study in women with multiple sclerosis.

Relative to germline, V is missing 4 bases and J is missing 2 bases, with 6 bases of the junction outside any gene match. The CDR3 goes from the cysteine to the phenylalanine over 15 residues. Solely the CDR3 DNA is kept, with 45 bases framed from the first base. CDR1 and CDR2, looked up from the germline V gene, are SGHRS and YFSETQ. The chain is assembled from TRBV5-1 and TRBJ1-3; 7 central nucleotides agree with TRBD1. The receptor's source is a female donor with multiple sclerosis, enrolled in a pregnancy study. This sample comprised CD8+ T cells from peripheral blood mononuclear cells, obtained in the first trimester of pregnancy. Here is the DNA: TGCGCCAGCAGCCCAGGGACAGTAACTGGAAACACCATATATTTT. Its protein product is CASSPGTVTGNTIYF.